This TCR beta chain derives from a study of T cell repertoires in cytomegalovirus infection. From germline, CDR1 is MNHEY and CDR2 SVGAGI. The CDR3 spans 21 residues. The V segment lost 2 bases and the J segment 1 base; nucleotides outside the gene matches: 19. A single record per CDR3 protein comes from TCRdb applying MiXCR to the reads. The sample records tens of thousands of distinct CDR3 sequences, roughly 22% being singletons. Concerning this clonotype itself: Its antigen is not known.

The clonotype originates from a human donor in good health (CMV status not recorded). Some clones in this sample may be carry-over from other donors' samples. The rearrangement uses TRBV6-5 and TRBJ2-3, with 9 nucleotides matching TRBD2. The sequences come from CD8+ T cells from cultured PBMCs, collected from culture after CMV antigen stimulation. CDR3 DNA: TGTGCCAGCAGTTACCGGAGGTCTAGCGGGATCCTGAGTTCAGGCACAGATACGCAGTATTTT. Its protein is CASSYRRSSGILSSGTDTQYF.